This TCR beta chain was documented in a study of blood T cell repertoires in COVID-19. Across the study: Samples taken during acute and convalescent COVID-19 were collected in the United States, Italy and Spain.

Germline CDR1 LNHDA, CDR2 SQIVND (reference sequence). The ends lost 9 bases at V and 4 bases at J; junction bases unmatched: 9. This CDR3 has 15 amino acids. One Seattle source followed patients from active infection through their disease course. This clone showed up just a few times. Per the original methods: Using reference gene primer amplification, nucleated cell counts were estimated. Clones were read by immunoSEQ multiplex PCR, and TCRdb kept only the in-frame ones, dropping some. V and J calls and clone size follow that table, whereas D and trimming were derived from the DNA. The sample lists some 240,000 clones; about 87% were seen once.

The chain carries TRBV19 and TRBJ2-6; 7 bases agree with TRBD1. Sample: peripheral blood. The TCR sequence derives from a woman in her sixties or seventies with COVID-19, enrolled during active disease. The CDR3 loop reads CASTGQTWGANVLTF. CDR3 DNA sequence: TGTGCCAGCACGGGACAGACGTGGGGGGCCAACGTCCTGACTTTC.